Described below is a single TCR beta chain sequence and its context. The sample belongs to a study of control samples from healthy donors and cancer patients. CDR3 size: 15 residues. Germline V gene data show CDR1 as GTSNPN and CDR2 as SVGIG (reference sequence). V shed 6 bases and J shed 1 base, with 18 bases lying between them. The protocol was immunoSEQ multiplex PCR, while the TCRdb copy is restricted to in-frame clones and leaves out a portion. The sample has 150,000 to 200,000 clones, around 94% seen once. This chain links TRBV30 with TRBJ1-1; a weak D match, TRBD1 (5 bases). Sequencing input: PBMCs. This clonotype was sampled from a man between 60 and 75 years old with colorectal cancer. This CDR3 reads CACPGGAPENTEAFF. Here the CDR3 DNA reads TGTGCCTGCCCGGGCGGGGCCCCGGAGAACACTGAAGCTTTCTTT.